Below are 10 T cell receptor beta chains sequenced from a single sample in a study of cytomegalovirus exposure and HLA in healthy donors. Primers for the PCR totalled 60 Vbeta and 13 Jbeta. Measured with immunoSEQ multiplex PCR; TCRdb has only the in-frame clones, and not every one. The table lists around 91,000 clones, around 60% of them singletons. The source material was PBMCs. All receptors come from a human donor in good health.

The genes are TRBV7-6 and TRBJ1-1, with D uncertain. The CDR3 has 15 amino acids. Germline-derived CDR1 and CDR2 are SGHVS and FNYEAQ. V was clipped by 1 base and J by 2 bases, with 11 bases between them. CDR3 nucleotide sequence: TGTGCCAGCAGCTTAGGGAGGACTCCAAACACTGAAGCTTTCTTT. It encodes CASSLGRTPNTEAFF.

This clone has more than one count but fewer than ten. The V call is TRBV7-2, the J call TRBJ2-1, with D unresolved. Germline V gene data show CDR1 as SGHTA and CDR2 as FQGNSA. The germline V and J ends were trimmed by 4 bases and 8 bases, with 18 bases remaining between them. The CDR3 consists of 15 residues. Here the CDR3 reads CASSSRDSRRHEQFF. As DNA, the CDR3 is TGTGCCAGCAGCTCCCGAGACTCGCGGCGGCATGAGCAGTTCTTC.

J is TRBJ1-1 and V is TRBV11-2; TRBD1 agrees at 7 bases. J was trimmed by 3 bases and V by 5 bases; bases with no gene match: 6. This CDR3 has 14 residues. In germline, CDR1 is SGHAT, CDR2 FQNNGV. The CDR3 reads CASSPPGQYTEAFF. As DNA, the CDR3 is TGTGCCAGCAGCCCCCCGGGACAGTACACTGAAGCTTTCTTT.

The chain couples TRBV5-1 to TRBJ2-7; 8 positions agree with TRBD2. Germline CDR1 is SGHRS and CDR2 is YFSETQ. This CDR3 is 14 amino acids long. The ends lost 4 bases at V and 6 bases at J; junction bases unmatched: 9. In DNA form, the CDR3 reads TGCGCCAGCAGCCTGGCGGGGGGCCTAGCCGAGCAGTACTTC. It codes for CASSLAGGLAEQYF.

The gene calls are TRBV15 and TRBJ1-2; weak D call: TRBD1 (5 bases). CDR3 length: 14 amino acids. V gave up 5 bases and J gave up 4 bases, with 14 bases separating them. Looked up from germline, CDR1 is LNHNV and CDR2 is YYDKDF (reference sequence). CDR3 amino acids: CATSGKGGGYGYTF. As DNA, the CDR3 is TGTGCCACCAGCGGAAAAGGCGGGGGCTATGGCTACACCTTC.

The CDR3 protein is CASSVGGGKNIQYF. The CDR3, as DNA: TGTGCCAGCAGCGTAGGAGGAGGCAAAAACATTCAGTACTTC. The V and J genes are TRBV9 and TRBJ2-4; TRBD2 might be the D (5 bases). The V end was cut by 0 bases, the J end by 3 bases, with 7 bases between. There are 14 residues in the CDR3. Germline-derived CDR1 and CDR2 are SGDLS and YYNGEE. Together with reference TRBV9 and TRBJ2-4, the CDR3 gives the full variable domain: DSGVTQTPKHLITATGQRVTLRCSPRSGDLSVYWYQQSLDQGLQFLIQYYNGEERAKGNILERFSAQQFPDLHSELNLSSLELGDSALYFCASSVGGGKNIQYFGAGTRLSVL.

The gene calls are TRBV7-6 and TRBJ1-4; the D gene is possibly TRBD1 (5 bases). This CDR3 has 14 residues. Germline V gives CDR1 SGHVS, CDR2 FNYEAQ. With 5 bases removed from V and 4 bases from J, the gap between germline ends came to 11 bases. The CDR3 loop is CASSPTEHNEKLFF. The CDR3 bases are TGTGCCAGCAGCCCGACAGAACATAATGAAAAACTGTTTTTT.

The gene calls are TRBV6-4 and TRBJ1-1; 7 bases fit TRBD1. Germline assignment: CDR1 MRHNA and CDR2 SNTAGT. Losses at the gene ends were 6 bases for V and 1 base for J; bases not matched to a gene: 8. The CDR3 has 15 residues. This CDR3 is CASRLQQGQNTEAFF. DNA of the CDR3: TGTGCCAGCAGGCTACAACAGGGGCAGAACACTGAAGCTTTCTTT.

This clone appeared a few times. The rearrangement joins TRBV11-3 to TRBJ2-6; D perhaps matches TRBD2 (6 bases). Germline V gene lookup returns CDR1 SGHNT and CDR2 YENEEA. The ends were cut back, 4 bases at V and 0 bases at J, with 22 bases in the middle. This CDR3 has 20 residues. CDR3 in DNA: TGTGCCAGCAGCTCGTTCTCTGCGGGACGGGTTATCTCTGGGGCCAACGTCCTGACTTTC. Residues: CASSSFSAGRVISGANVLTF.

In this sample, this clone turned up a few times. This chain connects TRBV5-4 to TRBJ2-5; 7 bases fit TRBD1. After removal of 2 bases from V and 5 bases from J, the junction contained 9 bases not matched to a gene. The CDR3 runs to 15 residues. From germline, CDR1 is SGHNT and CDR2 YYREEE (reference sequence). The CDR3 region has the DNA TGTGCCAGCAGCTTACCGACAGGGAACGGGGAGACCCAGTACTTC. This encodes CASSLPTGNGETQYF.